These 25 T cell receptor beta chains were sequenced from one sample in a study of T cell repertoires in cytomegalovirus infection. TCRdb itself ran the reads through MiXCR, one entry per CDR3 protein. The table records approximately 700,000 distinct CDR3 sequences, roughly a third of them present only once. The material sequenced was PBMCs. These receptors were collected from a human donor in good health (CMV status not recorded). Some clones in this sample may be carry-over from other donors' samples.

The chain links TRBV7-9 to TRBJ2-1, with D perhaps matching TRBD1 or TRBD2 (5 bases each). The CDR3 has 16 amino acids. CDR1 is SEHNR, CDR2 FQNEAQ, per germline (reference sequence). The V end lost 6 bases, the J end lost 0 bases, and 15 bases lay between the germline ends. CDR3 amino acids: CASRSTGRSSYNEQFF. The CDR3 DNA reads TGTGCCAGCAGATCTACGGGGCGGAGCTCCTACAATGAGCAGTTCTTC.

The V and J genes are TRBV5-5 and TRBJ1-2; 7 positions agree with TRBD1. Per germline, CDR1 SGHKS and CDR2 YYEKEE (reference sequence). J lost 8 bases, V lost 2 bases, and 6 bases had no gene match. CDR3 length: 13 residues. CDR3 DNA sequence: TGTGCCAGCAGCTTTACAGGGGTCGGGGGCTACACCTTC. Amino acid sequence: CASSFTGVGGYTF.

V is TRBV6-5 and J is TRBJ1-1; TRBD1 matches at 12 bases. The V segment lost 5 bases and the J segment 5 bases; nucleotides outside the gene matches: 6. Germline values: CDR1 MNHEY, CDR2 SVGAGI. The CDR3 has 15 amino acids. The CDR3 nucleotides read TGTGCCAGCAGTCGCGGGACAGGGGGCGAGACTGAAGCTTTCTTT. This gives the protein CASSRGTGGETEAFF.

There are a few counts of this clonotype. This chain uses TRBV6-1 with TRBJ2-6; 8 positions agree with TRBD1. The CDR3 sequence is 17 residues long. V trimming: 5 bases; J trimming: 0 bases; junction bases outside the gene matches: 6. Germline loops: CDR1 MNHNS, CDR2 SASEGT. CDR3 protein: CASSYRGASSGANVLTF. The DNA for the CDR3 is TGTGCCAGCAGTTACAGGGGGGCTAGCTCTGGGGCCAACGTCCTGACTTTC.

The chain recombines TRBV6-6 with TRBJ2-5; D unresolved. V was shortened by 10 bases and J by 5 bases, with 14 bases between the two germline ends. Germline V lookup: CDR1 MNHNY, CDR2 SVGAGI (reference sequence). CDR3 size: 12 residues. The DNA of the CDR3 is TGTGCCACCCAAGGGCAGGCGGAGACCCAGTACTTC. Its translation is CATQGQAETQYF.

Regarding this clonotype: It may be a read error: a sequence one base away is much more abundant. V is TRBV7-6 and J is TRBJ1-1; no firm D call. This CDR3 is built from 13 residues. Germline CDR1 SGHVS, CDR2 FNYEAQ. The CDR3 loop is CASSTYLNTEDFF. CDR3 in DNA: TGTGCCAGCAGCACCTACCTGAACACTGAAGATTTCTTT.

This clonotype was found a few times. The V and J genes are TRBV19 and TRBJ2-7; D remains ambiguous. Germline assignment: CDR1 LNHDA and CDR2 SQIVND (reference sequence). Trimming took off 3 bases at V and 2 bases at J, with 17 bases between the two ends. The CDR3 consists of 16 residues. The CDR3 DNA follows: TGTGCCAGTAGTATCGTCTATCCAAGGTCGGCCTACGAGCAGTACTTC. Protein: CASSIVYPRSAYEQYF.

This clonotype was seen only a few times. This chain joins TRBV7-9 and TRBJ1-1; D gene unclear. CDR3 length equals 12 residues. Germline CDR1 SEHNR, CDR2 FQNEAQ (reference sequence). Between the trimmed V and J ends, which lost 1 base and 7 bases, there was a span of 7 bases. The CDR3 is CASSLGISEAFF. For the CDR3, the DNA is TGTGCCAGCAGCTTAGGGATCAGTGAAGCTTTCTTT.

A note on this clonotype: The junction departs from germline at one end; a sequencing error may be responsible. DNA of the CDR3: TGTGCCAGCAGTAGGGGGACAGGGTTGCTCTATGGCTCCACCTTC. Its translation is CASSRGTGLLYGSTF. The V gene is TRBV25-1, the J gene TRBJ1-2, with 9 bases lining up with TRBD1. Germline V lookup: CDR1 MGHDK, CDR2 SYGVNS. This CDR3 has 15 amino acids.

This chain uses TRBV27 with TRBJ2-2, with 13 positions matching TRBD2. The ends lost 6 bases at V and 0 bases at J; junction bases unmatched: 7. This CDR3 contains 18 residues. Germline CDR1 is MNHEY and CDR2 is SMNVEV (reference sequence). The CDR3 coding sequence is TGTGCCAGCAGCCCTGAGGGACTAGCGGGAACGAACACCGGGGAGCTGTTTTTT. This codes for CASSPEGLAGTNTGELFF.

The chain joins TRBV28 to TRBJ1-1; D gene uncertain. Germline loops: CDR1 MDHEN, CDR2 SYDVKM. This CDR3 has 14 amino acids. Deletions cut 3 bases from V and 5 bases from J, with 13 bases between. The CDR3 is CASSFWQVGTEAFF. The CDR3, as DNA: TGTGCCAGCAGTTTTTGGCAGGTTGGGACTGAAGCTTTCTTT.

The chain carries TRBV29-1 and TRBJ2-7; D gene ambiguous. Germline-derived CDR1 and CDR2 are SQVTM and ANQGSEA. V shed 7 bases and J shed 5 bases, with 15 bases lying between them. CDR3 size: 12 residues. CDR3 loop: CSGVGRVDEQYF. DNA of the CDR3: TGCAGCGGTGTAGGCCGAGTTGACGAGCAGTACTTC.

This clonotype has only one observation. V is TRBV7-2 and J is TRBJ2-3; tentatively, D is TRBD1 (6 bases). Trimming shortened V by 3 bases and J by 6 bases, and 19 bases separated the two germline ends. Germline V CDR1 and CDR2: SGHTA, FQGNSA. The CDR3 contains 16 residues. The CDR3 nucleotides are TGTGCCAGCAGCTTTCTCCGGACAGTCAACTGCGATACGCAGTATTTT. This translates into CASSFLRTVNCDTQYF.

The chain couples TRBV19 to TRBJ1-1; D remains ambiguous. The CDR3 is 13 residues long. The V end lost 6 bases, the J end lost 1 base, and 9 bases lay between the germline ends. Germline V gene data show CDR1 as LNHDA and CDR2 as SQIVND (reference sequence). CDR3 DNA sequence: TGTGCCAGTAGAAGGAGCCCGAACACTGAAGCTTTCTTT. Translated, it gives CASRRSPNTEAFF.

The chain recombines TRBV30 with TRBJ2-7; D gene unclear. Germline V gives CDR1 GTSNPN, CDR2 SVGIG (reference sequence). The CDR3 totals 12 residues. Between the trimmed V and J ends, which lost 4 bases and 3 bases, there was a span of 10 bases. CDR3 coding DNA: TGTGCCTGGAATATGGGCCGCTACGAGCAGTACTTC. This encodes CAWNMGRYEQYF.

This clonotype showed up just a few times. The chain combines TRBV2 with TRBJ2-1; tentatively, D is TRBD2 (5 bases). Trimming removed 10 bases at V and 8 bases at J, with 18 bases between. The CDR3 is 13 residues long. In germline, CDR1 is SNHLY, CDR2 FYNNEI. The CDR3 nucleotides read TGTGCCACCAAGAGGGTTAAGGCCGATGAGCAGTTCTTC. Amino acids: CATKRVKADEQFF.

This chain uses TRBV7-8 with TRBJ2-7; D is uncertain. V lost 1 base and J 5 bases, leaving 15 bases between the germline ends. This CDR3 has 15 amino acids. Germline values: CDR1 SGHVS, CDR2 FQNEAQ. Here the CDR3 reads CASSLVLLASHEQYF. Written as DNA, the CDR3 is TGTGCCAGCAGCTTAGTTCTACTTGCCAGCCACGAGCAGTACTTC.

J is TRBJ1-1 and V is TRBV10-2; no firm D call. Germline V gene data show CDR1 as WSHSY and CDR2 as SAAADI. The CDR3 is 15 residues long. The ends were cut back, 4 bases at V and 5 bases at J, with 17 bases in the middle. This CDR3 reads CASSVSTSGVTEAFF. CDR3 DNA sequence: TGCGCCAGCAGTGTGTCAACGTCGGGCGTAACTGAAGCTTTCTTT.

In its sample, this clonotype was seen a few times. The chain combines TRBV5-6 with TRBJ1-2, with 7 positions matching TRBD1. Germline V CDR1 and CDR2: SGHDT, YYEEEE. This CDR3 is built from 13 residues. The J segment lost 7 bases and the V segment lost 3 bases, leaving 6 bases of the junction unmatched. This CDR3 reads CASSYTGAGGYTF. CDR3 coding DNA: TGTGCCAGCAGCTATACAGGGGCGGGTGGCTACACCTTC.

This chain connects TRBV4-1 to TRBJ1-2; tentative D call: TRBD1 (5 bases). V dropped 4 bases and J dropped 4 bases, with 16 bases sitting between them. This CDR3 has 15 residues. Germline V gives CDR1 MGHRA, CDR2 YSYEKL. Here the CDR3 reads CASSPIGPGGYGYTF. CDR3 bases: TGCGCCAGCAGCCCGATAGGCCCTGGGGGCTATGGCTACACCTTC.

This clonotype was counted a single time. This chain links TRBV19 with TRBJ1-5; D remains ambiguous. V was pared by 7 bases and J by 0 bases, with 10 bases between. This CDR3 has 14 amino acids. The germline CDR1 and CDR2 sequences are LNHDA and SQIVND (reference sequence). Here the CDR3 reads CASNGKPSNQPQHF. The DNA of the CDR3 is TGTGCCAGTAATGGGAAACCTAGCAATCAGCCCCAGCATTTT.

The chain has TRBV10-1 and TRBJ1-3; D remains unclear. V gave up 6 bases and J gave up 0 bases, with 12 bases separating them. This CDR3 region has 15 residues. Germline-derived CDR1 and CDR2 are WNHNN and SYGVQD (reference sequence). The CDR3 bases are TGCGCCAGCAGCGACGGTCCAAGCTCTGGAAACACCATATATTTT. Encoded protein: CASSDGPSSGNTIYF.

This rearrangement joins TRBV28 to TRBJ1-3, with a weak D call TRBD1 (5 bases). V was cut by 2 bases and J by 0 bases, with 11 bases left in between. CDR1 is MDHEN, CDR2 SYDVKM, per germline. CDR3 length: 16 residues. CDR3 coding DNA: TGTGCCAGCAGTTTAGGGGGGATGACCTCTGGAAACACCATATATTTT. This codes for CASSLGGMTSGNTIYF.

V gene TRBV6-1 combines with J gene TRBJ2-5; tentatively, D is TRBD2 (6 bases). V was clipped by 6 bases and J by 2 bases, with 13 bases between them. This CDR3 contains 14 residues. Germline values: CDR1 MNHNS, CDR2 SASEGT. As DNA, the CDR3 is TGTGCCAGCAGGACAACGGGACTTCAAGAGACCCAGTACTTC. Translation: CASRTTGLQETQYF.

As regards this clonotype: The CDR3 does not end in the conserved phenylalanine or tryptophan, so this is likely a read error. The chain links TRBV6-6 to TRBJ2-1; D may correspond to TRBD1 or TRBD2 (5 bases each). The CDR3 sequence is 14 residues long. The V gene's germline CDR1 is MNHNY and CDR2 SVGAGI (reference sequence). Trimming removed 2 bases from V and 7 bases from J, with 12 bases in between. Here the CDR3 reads CASSYGARGNEQFL. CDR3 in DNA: TGTGCCAGCAGTTACGGGGCCCGGGGTAATGAGCAGTTCTTA.